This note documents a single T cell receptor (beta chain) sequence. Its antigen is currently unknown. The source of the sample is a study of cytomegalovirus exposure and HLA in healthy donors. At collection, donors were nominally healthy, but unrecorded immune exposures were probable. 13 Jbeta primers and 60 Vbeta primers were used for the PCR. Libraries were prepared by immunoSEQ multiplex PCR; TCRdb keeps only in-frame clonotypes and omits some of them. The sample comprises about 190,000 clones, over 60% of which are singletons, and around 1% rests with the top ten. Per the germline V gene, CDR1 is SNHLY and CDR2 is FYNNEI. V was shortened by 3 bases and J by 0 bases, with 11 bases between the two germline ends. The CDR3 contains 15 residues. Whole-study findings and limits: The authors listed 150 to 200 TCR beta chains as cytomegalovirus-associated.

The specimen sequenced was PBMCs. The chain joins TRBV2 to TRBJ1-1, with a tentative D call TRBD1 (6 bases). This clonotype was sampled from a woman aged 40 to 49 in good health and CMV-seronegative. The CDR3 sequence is CASSDTGPVNTEAFF. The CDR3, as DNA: TGTGCCAGCAGTGATACAGGGCCCGTGAACACTGAAGCTTTCTTT.